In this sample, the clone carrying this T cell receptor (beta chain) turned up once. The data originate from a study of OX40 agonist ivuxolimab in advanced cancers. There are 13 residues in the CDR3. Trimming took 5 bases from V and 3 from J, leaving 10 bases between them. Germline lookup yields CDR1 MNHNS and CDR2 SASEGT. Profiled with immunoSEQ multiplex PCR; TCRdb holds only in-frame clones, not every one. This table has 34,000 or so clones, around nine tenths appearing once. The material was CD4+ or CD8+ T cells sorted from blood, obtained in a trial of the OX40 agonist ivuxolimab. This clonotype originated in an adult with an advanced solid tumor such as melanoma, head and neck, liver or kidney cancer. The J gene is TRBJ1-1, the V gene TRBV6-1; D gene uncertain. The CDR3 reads CASSRSADTEAFF. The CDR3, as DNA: TGTGCCAGCAGTCGATCAGCGGACACTGAAGCTTTCTTT.